The 10 T cell receptor beta chains below come from one sample, sequenced in a study of cytotoxic CD8 clonotypes in ibrutinib-treated CLL. Using immunoSEQ multiplex PCR, the repertoire was profiled, and TCRdb retains in-frame clones only, with some absent. The data show some 150,000 clones, with 70% to 80% seen just once and about 29% held by the top ten. Source: PBMCs, taken after 12 months of ibrutinib treatment. The receptors come from a human donor with chronic lymphocytic leukemia.

The chain couples TRBV6-5 to TRBJ2-3, with D possibly TRBD2 on 5 matching bases. The length of the CDR3 is 13 residues. Germline V gene sequence: CDR1 MNHEY, CDR2 SVGAGI. V lost 6 bases, J lost 2 bases, and 9 bases lay in between. This CDR3 is CASRGLVTDTQYF. As DNA, the CDR3 is TGTGCCAGCAGAGGACTGGTCACAGATACGCAGTATTTT.

This chain connects TRBV30 to TRBJ1-6, with 7 bases aligning to TRBD1. J gave up 7 bases and V 4 bases, and 10 bases lay outside the gene matches. The CDR3 runs 15 residues. Germline CDR1 reads GTSNPN; CDR2 reads SVGIG (reference sequence). CDR3 residues: CAWTNRDRLNSPLHF. The CDR3 nucleotides are TGTGCCTGGACCAACCGGGACAGATTAAATTCACCCCTCCACTTT.

Worth noting for this clone: A much larger clone is a single base away; this may be a read error. V gene TRBV7-2 combines with J gene TRBJ1-6; no clear D. Deletions cut 1 base from V and 0 bases from J, with 4 bases between. The CDR3 covers 15 residues. Germline-derived CDR1 and CDR2 are SGHTA and FQGNSA. In DNA, the CDR3 is TGTGCCAGCAGCTTAGGGAGCTCCTATAATTCACCCCTCCACTTT. Amino acids: CASSLGSSYNSPLHF. The full variable domain, with the rest looked up from reference TRBV7-2 and TRBJ1-6, is GAGVSQSPSNKVTEKGKDVELRCDPISGHTALYWYRQSLGQGLEFLIYFQGNSAPDKSGLPSDRFSAERTGGSVSTLTIQRTQQEDSAVYLCASSLGSSYNSPLHFGNGTRLTVT.

The chain has TRBV9 and TRBJ2-3; 11 bases fit TRBD1. Germline assignment: CDR1 SGDLS and CDR2 YYNGEE. Trimming at V came to 0 bases and at J to 6 bases, leaving 6 bases not matched to a gene. This CDR3 is built from 16 residues. CDR3 sequence (DNA): TGTGCCAGCAGCGTAGGGACAGGGGGCGCGTTGGATACGCAGTATTTT. As protein: CASSVGTGGALDTQYF.

V usage is TRBV28 and J usage is TRBJ2-7; a weak D match, TRBD2 (6 bases). This CDR3 spans 16 amino acids. V lost 4 bases and J 0 bases, leaving 16 bases between the germline ends. Per the germline V gene, CDR1 is MDHEN and CDR2 is SYDVKM. CDR3: CASSSNEDYPSYEQYF. The CDR3 DNA follows: TGTGCCAGCAGTTCGAATGAGGACTATCCCTCCTACGAGCAGTACTTC.

The sample holds a few counts of this clone. The chain has TRBV27 and TRBJ1-2, with 7 bases fitting TRBD1. The junction had 6 bases not matched to a gene; V was cut back by 6 bases and J by 2 bases. Germline V lookup: CDR1 MNHEY, CDR2 SMNVEV (reference sequence). The CDR3 spans 14 residues. The CDR3 region is CASRLQGSNYGYTF. The CDR3 nucleotides are TGTGCCAGCAGGCTACAGGGGTCGAACTATGGCTACACCTTC.

This clone showed up just a few times. The V and J genes are TRBV5-1 and TRBJ2-3; TRBD1 matches at 7 bases. CDR1 and CDR2 (germline): SGHRS, YFSETQ. The ends lost 4 bases at V and 6 bases at J; junction bases unmatched: 11. CDR3 length equals 15 residues. The CDR3 bases are TGCGCCAGCAGCGTACAGGGGCCCCCGGCGGATACGCAGTATTTT. Translation: CASSVQGPPADTQYF.

This chain uses TRBV6-4 with TRBJ2-7; 7 positions match TRBD1. The junction had 7 bases not matched to a gene; V was cut back by 3 bases and J by 5 bases. The CDR3 totals 14 residues. The germline gives CDR1 MRHNA, CDR2 SNTAGT. CDR3 protein: CASSERQGRDEQYF. The CDR3 bases are TGTGCCAGCAGTGAAAGACAGGGAAGAGACGAGCAGTACTTC.

Only a few counts were recorded for this clone. CDR3 DNA sequence: TGTGCCAGGTCAGGACCGGAATCGAACACCGGGGAGCTGTTTTTT. Translating gives CARSGPESNTGELFF. V gene TRBV2 combines with J gene TRBJ2-2; D is unresolved. The CDR3 consists of 15 residues. CDR1 is SNHLY and CDR2 is FYNNEI in the germline V gene. V was trimmed by 9 bases and J by 0 bases, leaving 14 bases between them.

The CDR3 region has the DNA TGCGCCAGCAGCCGAGAAGAGGGAGGATTTTATGGCTACACCTTC. This translates into CASSREEGGFYGYTF. This chain connects TRBV4-1 to TRBJ1-2; D remains ambiguous. V was cut by 4 bases and J by 5 bases, with 17 bases left in between. CDR3 size: 15 residues. Germline lookup yields CDR1 MGHRA and CDR2 YSYEKL.